The T cell receptor beta chain under discussion was sequenced for a study of technical replicates of blood from a handful of donors. Here immunoSEQ multiplex PCR was the method, and the copy in TCRdb shows in-frame clones only, minus some. The data contain roughly 79,000 clones, about 81% of them seen just once; the ten biggest clones take up 3% to 5%. V lost 4 bases and J lost 7, with 17 bases in between. The CDR3 is 15 amino acids. Germline V gene sequence: CDR1 MNHNY, CDR2 SVGAGI (reference sequence). Sequencing input: PBMCs. The clonotype originates from a human donor in good health. Some clones in this sample may be carry-over from other donors' samples. The chain is built from TRBV6-6 and TRBJ2-4, with D possibly being TRBD1 (6 bases). The CDR3 DNA reads as TGTGCCAGCAGTTTTTTACAGGGAGTTAAGAACATTCAGTACTTC. It is translated as CASSFLQGVKNIQYF.